A selection of T cell receptor beta chains follows, all from one sample in a study of identical twins. In TCRdb, the 5' RACE reads were re-called with MiXCR into one record per CDR3 protein. The sample shows around 480,000 distinct CDR3 sequences, roughly an eighth of them seen only once. The same data also contributed to another study, on yellow fever vaccine responses in identical twins.

Source material: CD4+ T cells sorted from blood. These receptors came from a woman aged 18-29 years in good health. Each CDR3 is given with its conserved first and last residue.

v_call,j_call,cdr3_aa
TRBV5-1,TRBJ2-5,CASSLEFSGEETQYF
TRBV9,TRBJ2-4,CASSALAGLAKNIQYF
TRBV20-1,TRBJ2-1,CSASMTSGYNEQFF
TRBV7-3,TRBJ2-3,CASSTSGRTTDTQYF
TRBV7-9,TRBJ1-1,CASSLAGSGNTEAFF
TRBV6-2/TRBV6-3,TRBJ2-7,CASSYLVLARTYEQYF
TRBV18,TRBJ2-7,CASSRSGELAYEQYF
TRBV15,TRBJ2-7,CATSRDPLTSYEQYF
TRBV3-1,TRBJ1-5,CASSQAGQPQHF
TRBV6-2/TRBV6-3,TRBJ1-5,CASSYGGNQPQHF
TRBV3-1,TRBJ2-2,CASSQGWGQFNTGELFF
TRBV5-1,TRBJ2-7,CASSLGEAGSYEQYF
TRBV20-1,TRBJ2-3,CSAFTLADTQYF
TRBV2,TRBJ2-1,CASISDSLQSQVQFF
TRBV11-2,TRBJ2-1,CASSSGVRLAVGNEQFF
TRBV28,TRBJ1-2,CASSPPRGNYGYTF